These T cell receptor beta chains were read from a single sample in a study of T cell repertoires in cytomegalovirus infection. One entry per CDR3 protein, called by TCRdb with MiXCR from the reads. This sample has a few hundred thousand distinct CDR3 sequences, with roughly 17% found just once. Sequenced material: PBMCs. The origin of the receptors is a human donor in good health (CMV status not recorded). Some clones in this sample may be carry-over from other donors' samples. The conserved cysteine and the conserved F or W are not part of the CDR3 here. The D gene is left open where the match is weak.

TRBV12-3/TRBV12-4	TRBJ1-5	TRBD1	ASSVTGVNQPQH
TRBV10-3	TRBJ1-2	NA	AISEGAAGWRYT
TRBV7-2	TRBJ2-4	TRBD2	ASSPGGVANIQY
TRBV5-8	TRBJ2-7	NA	ASTRTDYYEQY
TRBV5-4	TRBJ2-7	TRBD1	ASSFRDRGFGEQY
TRBV7-8	TRBJ1-1	NA	ASTSFGTEAF
TRBV3-1	TRBJ1-1	TRBD1	ASSQRTGNTEAF
TRBV6-5	TRBJ1-4	NA	ASSATDATNEKLF
TRBV7-3	TRBJ2-1	TRBD2	ASSADPGLGPDNEQF
TRBV5-1	TRBJ2-1	NA	ASSPYVRPASSYNEQF
TRBV20-1	TRBJ1-5	NA	SARIPGKSNQPQH
TRBV6-8	TRBJ1-1	NA	AGTQGKDTEAF
TRBV20-1	TRBJ1-1	NA	SARDEFPPEAF
TRBV7-2	TRBJ1-2	TRBD1	ASSPGTGKGYGYT
TRBV20-1	TRBJ1-4	NA	SAPDPGTGKEKLF
TRBV10-3	TRBJ1-5	TRBD1	AISPGQDNQPQH
TRBV12-3/TRBV12-4	TRBJ2-7	NA	ATSFSGDSSYEQY
TRBV23-1	TRBJ2-5	TRBD2	ASATSSGGCRETQY
TRBV12-3/TRBV12-4	TRBJ2-5	TRBD2	ASSLGGLAGLETQY
TRBV4-2	TRBJ2-2	NA	ASSQVLQNTGELF
TRBV7-9	TRBJ2-5	NA	ASSGGGQETQY
TRBV28	TRBJ2-7	NA	ASSYRIAGHEQY
TRBV27	TRBJ1-5	NA	ASSLYLGNNQPQH
TRBV4-1	TRBJ1-5	TRBD1	ASSPGTAVYSNQPQH
TRBV20-1	TRBJ2-7	TRBD1	SVAPTGIAYEQY
TRBV15	TRBJ1-5	NA	ATSRDLYSDQPQH